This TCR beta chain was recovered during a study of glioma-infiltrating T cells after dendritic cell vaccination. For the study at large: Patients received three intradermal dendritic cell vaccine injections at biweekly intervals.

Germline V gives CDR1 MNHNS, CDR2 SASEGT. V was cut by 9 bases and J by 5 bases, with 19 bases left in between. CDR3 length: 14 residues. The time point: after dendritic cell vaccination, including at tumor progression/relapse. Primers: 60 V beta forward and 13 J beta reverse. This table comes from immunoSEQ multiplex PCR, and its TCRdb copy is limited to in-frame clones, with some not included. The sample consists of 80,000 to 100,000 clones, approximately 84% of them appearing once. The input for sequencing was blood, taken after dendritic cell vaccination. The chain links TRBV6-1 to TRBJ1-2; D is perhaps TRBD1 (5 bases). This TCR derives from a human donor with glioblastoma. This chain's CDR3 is CASNQGPDTYGYTF. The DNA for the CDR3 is TGTGCCAGTAATCAGGGCCCGGATACGTATGGCTACACCTTC.